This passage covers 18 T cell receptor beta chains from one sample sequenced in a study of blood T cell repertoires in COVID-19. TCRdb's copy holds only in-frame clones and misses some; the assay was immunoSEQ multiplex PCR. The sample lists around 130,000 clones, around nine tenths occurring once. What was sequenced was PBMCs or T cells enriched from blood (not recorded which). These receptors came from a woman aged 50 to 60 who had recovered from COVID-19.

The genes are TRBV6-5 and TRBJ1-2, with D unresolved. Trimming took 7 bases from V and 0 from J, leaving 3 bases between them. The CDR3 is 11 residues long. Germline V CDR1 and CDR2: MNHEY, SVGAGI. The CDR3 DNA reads TGTGCCAGCACGGCTAACTATGGCTACACCTTC. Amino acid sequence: CASTANYGYTF.

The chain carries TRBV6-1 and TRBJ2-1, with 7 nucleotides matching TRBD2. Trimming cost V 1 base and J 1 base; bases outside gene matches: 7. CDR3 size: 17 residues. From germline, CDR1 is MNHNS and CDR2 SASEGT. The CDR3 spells CASSEDPGLRSYNEQFF. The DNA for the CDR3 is TGTGCCAGCAGTGAAGACCCGGGACTAAGGTCCTACAATGAGCAGTTCTTC.

The CDR3: CASSELGQMSSYNSPLHF. CDR3 bases: TGTGCCAGCAGTGAATTGGGGCAGATGAGCTCCTATAATTCACCCCTCCACTTT. The chain employs TRBV2 and TRBJ1-6; D might be TRBD1 (5 bases). The CDR3 extends over 18 amino acids. The V end was cut by 2 bases, the J end by 0 bases, with 14 bases between. Germline loops: CDR1 SNHLY, CDR2 FYNNEI.

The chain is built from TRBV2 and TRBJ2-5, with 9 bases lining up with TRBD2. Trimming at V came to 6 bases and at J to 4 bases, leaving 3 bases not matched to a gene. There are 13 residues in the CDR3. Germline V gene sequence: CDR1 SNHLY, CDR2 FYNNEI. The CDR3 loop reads CASRASGVETQYF. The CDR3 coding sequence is TGTGCCAGCAGGGCTAGCGGGGTAGAGACCCAGTACTTC. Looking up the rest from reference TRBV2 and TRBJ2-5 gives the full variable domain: EPEVTQTPSHQVTQMGQEVILRCVPISNHLYFYWYRQILGQKVEFLVSFYNNEISEKSEIFDDQFSVERPDGSNFTLKIRSTKLEDSAMYFCASRASGVETQYFGPGTRLLVL.

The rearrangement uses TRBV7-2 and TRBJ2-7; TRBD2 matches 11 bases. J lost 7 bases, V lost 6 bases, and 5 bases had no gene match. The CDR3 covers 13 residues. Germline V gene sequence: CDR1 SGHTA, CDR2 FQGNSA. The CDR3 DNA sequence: TGTGCCAGCAGGATAGCGGGGGGGCTGGAGCAGTACTTC. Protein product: CASRIAGGLEQYF.

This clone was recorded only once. CDR3 sequence: CASSRLAGNYEQYF. The CDR3 nucleotides are TGTGCCAGCAGCAGACTAGCGGGGAACTACGAGCAGTACTTC. V is TRBV6-4 and J is TRBJ2-7; 11 nucleotides line up with TRBD2. The CDR3 consists of 14 residues. Germline values: CDR1 MRHNA, CDR2 SNTAGT. Trimming removed 6 bases from V and 3 bases from J; junction bases left unmatched: 4.

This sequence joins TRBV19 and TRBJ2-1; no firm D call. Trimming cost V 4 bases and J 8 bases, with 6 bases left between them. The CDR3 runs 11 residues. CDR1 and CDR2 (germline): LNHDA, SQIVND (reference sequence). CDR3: CASSTFHEQFF. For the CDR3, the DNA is TGTGCCAGTAGTACCTTTCATGAGCAGTTCTTC.

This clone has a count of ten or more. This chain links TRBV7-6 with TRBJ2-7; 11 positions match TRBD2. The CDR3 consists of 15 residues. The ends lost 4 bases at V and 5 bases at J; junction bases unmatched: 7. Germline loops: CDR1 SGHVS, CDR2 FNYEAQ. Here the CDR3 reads CASSSLAGGAHEQYF. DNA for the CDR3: TGTGCCAGCAGCTCCTTAGCGGGGGGGGCCCACGAGCAGTACTTC.

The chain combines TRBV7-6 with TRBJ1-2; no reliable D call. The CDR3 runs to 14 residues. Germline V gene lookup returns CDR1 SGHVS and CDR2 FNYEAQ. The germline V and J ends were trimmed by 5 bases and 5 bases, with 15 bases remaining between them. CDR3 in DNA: TGTGCCAGCAGCCAGGCACTAGGCGCTTATGGCTACACCTTC. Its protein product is CASSQALGAYGYTF.

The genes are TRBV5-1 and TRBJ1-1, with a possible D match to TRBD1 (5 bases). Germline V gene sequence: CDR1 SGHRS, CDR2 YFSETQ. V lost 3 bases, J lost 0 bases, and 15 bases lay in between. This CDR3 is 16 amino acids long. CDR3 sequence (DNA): TGCGCCAGCAGCTCAACCGTGGCCAGGGTGAACACTGAAGCTTTCTTT. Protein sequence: CASSSTVARVNTEAFF.

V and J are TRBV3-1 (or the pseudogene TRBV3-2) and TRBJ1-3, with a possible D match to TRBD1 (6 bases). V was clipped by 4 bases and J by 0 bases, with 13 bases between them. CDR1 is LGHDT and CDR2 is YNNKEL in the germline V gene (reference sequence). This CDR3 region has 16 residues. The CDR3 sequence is CASSPDSEYSGNTIYF. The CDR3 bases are TGTGCCAGCAGCCCGGACAGCGAATACTCTGGAAACACCATATATTTT.

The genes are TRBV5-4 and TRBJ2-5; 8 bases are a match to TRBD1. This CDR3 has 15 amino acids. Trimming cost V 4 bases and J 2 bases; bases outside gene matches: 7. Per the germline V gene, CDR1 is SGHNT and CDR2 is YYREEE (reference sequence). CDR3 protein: CASSTTGQGQETQYF. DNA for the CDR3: TGTGCCAGCAGCACAACCGGACAGGGACAAGAGACCCAGTACTTC.

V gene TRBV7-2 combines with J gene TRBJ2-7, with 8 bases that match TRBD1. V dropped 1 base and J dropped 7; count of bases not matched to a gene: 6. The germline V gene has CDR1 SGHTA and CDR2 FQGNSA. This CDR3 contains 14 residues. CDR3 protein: CASSLGTGSWEQYF. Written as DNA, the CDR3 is TGTGCCAGCAGCTTAGGGACAGGGAGTTGGGAGCAGTACTTC.

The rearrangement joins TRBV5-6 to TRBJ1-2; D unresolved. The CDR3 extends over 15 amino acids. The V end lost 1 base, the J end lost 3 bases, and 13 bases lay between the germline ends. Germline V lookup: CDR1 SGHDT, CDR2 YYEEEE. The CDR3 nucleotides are TGTGCCAGCAGCTTGACGGAGCTTCGGTACTATGGCTACACCTTC. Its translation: CASSLTELRYYGYTF.

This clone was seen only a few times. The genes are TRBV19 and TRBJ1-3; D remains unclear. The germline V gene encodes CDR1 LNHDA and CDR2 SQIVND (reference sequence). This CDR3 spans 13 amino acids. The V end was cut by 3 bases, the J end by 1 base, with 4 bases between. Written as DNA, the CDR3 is TGTGCCAGTAGTATCTCGTCTGGAAACACCATATATTTT. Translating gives CASSISSGNTIYF.

The CDR3 region is CATSRDRGGNTEAFF. CDR3 bases: TGTGCCACCAGCAGGGACAGGGGAGGAAACACTGAAGCTTTCTTT. The chain recombines TRBV15 with TRBJ1-1, with 9 bases that match TRBD1. Germline V gene sequence: CDR1 LNHNV, CDR2 YYDKDF (reference sequence). The CDR3 is made up of 15 amino acids. V shed 3 bases and J 2 bases; nucleotides not matched to a gene: 4. Supplemented by reference TRBV15 and TRBJ1-1, the full variable domain reads DAMVIQNPRYQVTQFGKPVTLSCSQTLNHNVMYWYQQKSSQAPKLLFHYYDKDFNNEADTPDNFQSRRPNTSFCFLDIRSPGLGDTAMYLCATSRDRGGNTEAFFGQGTRLTVV.

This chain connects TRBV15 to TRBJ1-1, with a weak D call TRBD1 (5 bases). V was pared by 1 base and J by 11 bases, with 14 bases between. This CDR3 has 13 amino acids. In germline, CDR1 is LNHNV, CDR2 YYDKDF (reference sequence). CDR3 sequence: CATSRASGRDAFF. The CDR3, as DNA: TGTGCCACCAGCAGAGCCTCGGGCAGGGATGCTTTCTTT.

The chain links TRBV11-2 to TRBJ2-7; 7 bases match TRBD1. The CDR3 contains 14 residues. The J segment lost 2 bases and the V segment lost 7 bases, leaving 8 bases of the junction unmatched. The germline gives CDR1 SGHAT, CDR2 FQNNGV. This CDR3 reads CASTKTGSTYEQYF. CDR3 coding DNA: TGTGCCAGCACCAAGACAGGGTCTACCTACGAGCAGTACTTC.